This TCR beta chain stems from a study of cytomegalovirus exposure and HLA in healthy donors. The study's findings and limits: CMV antigen specificity of three CMV-associated chains was confirmed in vitro. Later on, a genetic analysis was performed. It linked a missense variant in DCLRE1C with V- and J-gene trimming of TCR beta. Researchers catalogued roughly 150 TCR beta chains as cytomegalovirus-associated.

V was clipped by 6 bases and J by 8 bases, with 10 bases between them. The germline CDR1 and CDR2 sequences are SNHLY and FYNNEI. The CDR3 spans 11 residues. With regard to this clone: Its specificity is not known.

60 Vbeta and 13 Jbeta primers were used in PCR. The protocol was immunoSEQ multiplex PCR, while the TCRdb copy is restricted to in-frame clones and leaves out a portion. Recorded here are approximately 200,000 clones; the top ten clones represent around 0.74%. The J gene is TRBJ1-1, the V gene TRBV2; D gene unclear. The specimen sequenced was PBMCs. This receptor was taken from a boy under 18 in good health and CMV-seronegative. In DNA form, the CDR3 reads TGTGCCAGCAGGTCTACGAGGGAAGCTTTCTTT. As protein: CASRSTREAFF.